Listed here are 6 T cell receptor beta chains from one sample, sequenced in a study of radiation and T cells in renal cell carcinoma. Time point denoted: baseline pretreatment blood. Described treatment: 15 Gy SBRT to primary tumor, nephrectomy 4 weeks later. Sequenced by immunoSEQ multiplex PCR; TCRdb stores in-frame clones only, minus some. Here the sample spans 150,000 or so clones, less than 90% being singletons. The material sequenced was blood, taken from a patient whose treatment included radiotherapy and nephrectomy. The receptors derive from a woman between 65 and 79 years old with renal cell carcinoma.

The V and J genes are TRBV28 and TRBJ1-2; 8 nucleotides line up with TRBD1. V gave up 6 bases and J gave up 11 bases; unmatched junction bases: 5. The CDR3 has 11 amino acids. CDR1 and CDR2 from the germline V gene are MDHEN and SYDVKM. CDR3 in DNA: TGTGCCAGCAGCCCCCGGGACAGGTACACCTTC. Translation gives CASSPRDRYTF.

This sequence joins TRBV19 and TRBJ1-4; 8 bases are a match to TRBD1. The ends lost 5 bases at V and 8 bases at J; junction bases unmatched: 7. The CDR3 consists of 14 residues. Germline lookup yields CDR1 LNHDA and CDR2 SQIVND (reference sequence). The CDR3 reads CASSLGQGEEKLFF. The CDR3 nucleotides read TGTGCCAGTAGTCTTGGACAGGGAGAGGAAAAACTGTTTTTT.

CDR3 coding DNA: TGTGCCAGCAGTTTGGCGCCAACTAATGAAAAACTGTTTTTT. Its protein product is CASSLAPTNEKLFF. This sequence joins TRBV6-1 and TRBJ1-4, with no clear D. The V gene lost 5 bases and the J gene lost 0 bases, with 7 bases spanning the gap. From germline, CDR1 is MNHNS and CDR2 SASEGT. The length of the CDR3 is 14 residues.

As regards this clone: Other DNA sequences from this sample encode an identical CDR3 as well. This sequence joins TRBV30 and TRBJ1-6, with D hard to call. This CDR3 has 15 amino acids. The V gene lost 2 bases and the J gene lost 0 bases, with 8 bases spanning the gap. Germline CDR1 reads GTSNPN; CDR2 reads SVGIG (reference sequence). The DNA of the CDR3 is TGTGCCTGGAGTAGCGGGAGCTCCTATAATTCACCCCTCCACTTT. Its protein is CAWSSGSSYNSPLHF.

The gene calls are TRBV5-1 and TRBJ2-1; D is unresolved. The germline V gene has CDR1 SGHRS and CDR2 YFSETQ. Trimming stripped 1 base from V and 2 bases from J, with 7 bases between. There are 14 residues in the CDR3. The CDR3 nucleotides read TGCGCCAGCAGCTTGTATCCTGCCTACAATGAGCAGTTCTTC. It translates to CASSLYPAYNEQFF.

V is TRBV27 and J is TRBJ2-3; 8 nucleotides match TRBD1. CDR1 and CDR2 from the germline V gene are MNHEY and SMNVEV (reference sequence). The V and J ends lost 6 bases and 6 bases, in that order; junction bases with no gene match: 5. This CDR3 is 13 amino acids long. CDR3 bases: TGTGCCAGCAGGGCAGGGGGCAGGGATACGCAGTATTTT. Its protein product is CASRAGGRDTQYF.